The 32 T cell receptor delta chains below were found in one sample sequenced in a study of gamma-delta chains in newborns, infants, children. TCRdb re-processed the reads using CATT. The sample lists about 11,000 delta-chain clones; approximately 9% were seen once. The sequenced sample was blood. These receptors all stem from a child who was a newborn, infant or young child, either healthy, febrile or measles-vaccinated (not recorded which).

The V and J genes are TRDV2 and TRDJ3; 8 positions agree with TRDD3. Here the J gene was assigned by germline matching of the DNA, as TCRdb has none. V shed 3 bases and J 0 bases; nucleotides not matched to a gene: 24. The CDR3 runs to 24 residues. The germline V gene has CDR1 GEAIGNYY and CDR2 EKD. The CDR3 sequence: CACDGGPTGGLHLTSSWDTRQMFF. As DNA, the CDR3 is TGTGCCTGTGACGGGGGACCTACTGGGGGTCTACACCTAACAAGCTCCTGGGACACCCGACAGATGTTTTTC.

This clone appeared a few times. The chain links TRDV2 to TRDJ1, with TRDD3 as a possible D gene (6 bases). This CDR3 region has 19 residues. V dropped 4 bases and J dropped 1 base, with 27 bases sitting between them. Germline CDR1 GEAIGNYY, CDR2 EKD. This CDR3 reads CACDYLRWGSRTSTDKLIF. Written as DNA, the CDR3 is TGTGCCTGTGATTACCTACGGTGGGGGTCTCGCACCAGCACCGATAAACTCATCTTT.

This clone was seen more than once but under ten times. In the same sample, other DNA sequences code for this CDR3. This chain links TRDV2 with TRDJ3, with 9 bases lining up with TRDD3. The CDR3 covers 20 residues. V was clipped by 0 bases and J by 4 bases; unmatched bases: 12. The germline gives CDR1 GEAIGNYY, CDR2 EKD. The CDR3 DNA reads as TGTGCCTGTGACACCGTACTGGGGGACACCCGCTCTTGGGACACCCGACAGATGTTTTTC. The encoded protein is CACDTVLGDTRSWDTRQMFF.

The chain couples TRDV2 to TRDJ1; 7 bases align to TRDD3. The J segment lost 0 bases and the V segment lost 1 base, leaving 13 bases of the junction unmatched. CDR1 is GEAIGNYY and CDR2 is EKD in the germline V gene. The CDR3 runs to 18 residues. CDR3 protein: CACDTLAGGFSDTDKLIF. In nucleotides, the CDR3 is TGTGCCTGTGACACTCTAGCAGGGGGATTCTCCGACACCGATAAACTCATCTTT.

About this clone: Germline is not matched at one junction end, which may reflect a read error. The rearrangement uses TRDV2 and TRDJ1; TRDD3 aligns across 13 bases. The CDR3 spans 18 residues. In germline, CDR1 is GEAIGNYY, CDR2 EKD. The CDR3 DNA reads TGTGCCTGTGACGCTATAACTGGGGGATACGCGTACACCGATAGACTCATCTTT. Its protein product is CACDAITGGYAYTDRLIF.

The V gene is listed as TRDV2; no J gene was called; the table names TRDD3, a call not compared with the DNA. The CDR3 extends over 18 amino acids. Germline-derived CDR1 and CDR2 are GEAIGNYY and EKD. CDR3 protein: CACDTVSTGGYGADKLIF. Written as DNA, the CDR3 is TGTGCCTGTGACACCGTCTCTACTGGGGGATACGGCGCCGATAAACTCATCTTC.

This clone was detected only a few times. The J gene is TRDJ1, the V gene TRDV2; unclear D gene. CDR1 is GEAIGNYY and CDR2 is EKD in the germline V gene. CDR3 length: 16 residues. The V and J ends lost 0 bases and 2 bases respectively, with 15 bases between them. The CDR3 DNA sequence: TGTGCCTGTGACACCTTGGCTGCCCTTAGGACCGATAAACTCATCTTT. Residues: CACDTLAALRTDKLIF.

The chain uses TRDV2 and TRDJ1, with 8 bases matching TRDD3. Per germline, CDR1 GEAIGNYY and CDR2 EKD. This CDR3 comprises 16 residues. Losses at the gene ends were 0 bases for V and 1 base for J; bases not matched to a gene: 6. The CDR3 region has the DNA TGTGCCTGTGACACCGTGGGGGATTCCTTCACCGATAAACTCATCTTT. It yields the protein CACDTVGDSFTDKLIF.

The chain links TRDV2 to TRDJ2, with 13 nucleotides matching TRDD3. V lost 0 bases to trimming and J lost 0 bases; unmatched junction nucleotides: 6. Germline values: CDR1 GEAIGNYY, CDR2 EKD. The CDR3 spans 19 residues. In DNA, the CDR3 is TGTGCCTGTGACACCGTACTGGGGGATACGACAACTTTGACAGCACAACTCTTCTTT. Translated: CACDTVLGDTTTLTAQLFF.

The CDR3 sequence is CACDAVSPYTDKLIF. CDR3 coding DNA: TGTGCCTGTGACGCCGTTTCGCCCTACACCGATAAACTCATCTTT. J is TRDJ1 and V is TRDV2, with D unresolved. This CDR3 region has 15 residues. CDR1 is GEAIGNYY and CDR2 is EKD in the germline V gene. V was pared by 3 bases and J by 0 bases, with 13 bases between.

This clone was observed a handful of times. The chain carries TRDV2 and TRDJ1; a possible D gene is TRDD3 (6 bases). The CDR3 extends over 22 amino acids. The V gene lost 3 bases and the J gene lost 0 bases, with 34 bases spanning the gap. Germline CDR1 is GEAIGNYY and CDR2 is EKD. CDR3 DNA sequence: TGTGCCTGTGACGGGATCGTGGGGGGAACGAAACTCACGGCCCCTTACACCGATAAACTCATCTTT. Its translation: CACDGIVGGTKLTAPYTDKLIF.

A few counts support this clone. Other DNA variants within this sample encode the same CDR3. For the CDR3, the DNA is TGTGCCTGTGATTCCCTCCTTCGCCGGGGGTTGAACACCGATAAACTCATCTTT. Translated: CACDSLLRRGLNTDKLIF. This chain connects TRDV2 to TRDJ1; D is tentatively TRDD2 or TRDD3 (5 bases each). Between the trimmed V and J ends, which lost 4 bases and 0 bases, there was a span of 23 bases. Looked up from germline, CDR1 is GEAIGNYY and CDR2 is EKD. The CDR3 has 18 residues.

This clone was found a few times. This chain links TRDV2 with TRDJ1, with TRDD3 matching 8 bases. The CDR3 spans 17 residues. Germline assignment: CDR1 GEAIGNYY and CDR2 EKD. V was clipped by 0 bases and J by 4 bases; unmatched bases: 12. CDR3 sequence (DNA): TGTGCCTGTGACACCGTACTGGGGGGGCGCCTGAACGATAAACTCATCTTT. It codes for CACDTVLGGRLNDKLIF.

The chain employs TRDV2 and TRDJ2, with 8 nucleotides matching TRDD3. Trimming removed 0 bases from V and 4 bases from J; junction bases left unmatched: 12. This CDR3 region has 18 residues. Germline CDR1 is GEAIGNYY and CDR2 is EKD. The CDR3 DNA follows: TGTGCCTGTGACACCATCGCATTAAGGGGATACTCGACAGCACAACTCTTCTTT. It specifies CACDTIALRGYSTAQLFF.

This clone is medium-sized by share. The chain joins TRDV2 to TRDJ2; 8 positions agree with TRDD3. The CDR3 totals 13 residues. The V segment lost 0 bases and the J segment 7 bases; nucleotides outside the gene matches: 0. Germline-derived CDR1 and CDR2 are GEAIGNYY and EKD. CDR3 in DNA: TGTGCCTGTGACACCTGGGGGATAGCACAACTCTTCTTT. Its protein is CACDTWGIAQLFF.

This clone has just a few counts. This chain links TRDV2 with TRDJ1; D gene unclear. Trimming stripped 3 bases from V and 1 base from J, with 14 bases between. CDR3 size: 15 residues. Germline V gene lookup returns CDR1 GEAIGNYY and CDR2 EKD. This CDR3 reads CACDGILPSTDKLIF. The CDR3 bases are TGTGCCTGTGACGGAATACTCCCCAGCACCGATAAACTCATCTTT.

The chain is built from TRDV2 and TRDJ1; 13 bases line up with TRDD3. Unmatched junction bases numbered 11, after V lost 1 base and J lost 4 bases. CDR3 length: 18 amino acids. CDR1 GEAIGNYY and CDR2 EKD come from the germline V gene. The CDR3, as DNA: TGTGCCTGTGACACACTCTTACTGGGGGATACGCTTCACGATAAACTCATCTTT. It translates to CACDTLLLGDTLHDKLIF.

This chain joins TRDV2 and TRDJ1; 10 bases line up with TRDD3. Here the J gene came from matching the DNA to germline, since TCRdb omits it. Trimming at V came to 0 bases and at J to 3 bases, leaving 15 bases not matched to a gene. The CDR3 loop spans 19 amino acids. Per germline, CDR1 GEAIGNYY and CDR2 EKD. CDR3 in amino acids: CACDTVGVRGWGIPDKLIF. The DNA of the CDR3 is TGTGCCTGTGACACCGTTGGTGTACGAGGTTGGGGGATACCCGATAAACTCATCTTT.

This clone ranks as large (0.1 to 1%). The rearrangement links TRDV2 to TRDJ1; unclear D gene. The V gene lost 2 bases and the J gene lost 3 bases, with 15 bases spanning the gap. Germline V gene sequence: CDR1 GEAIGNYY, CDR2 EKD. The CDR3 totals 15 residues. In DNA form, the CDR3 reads TGTGCCTGTGACAGACTCGCCCGTACCCCCGATAAACTCATCTTT. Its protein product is CACDRLARTPDKLIF.

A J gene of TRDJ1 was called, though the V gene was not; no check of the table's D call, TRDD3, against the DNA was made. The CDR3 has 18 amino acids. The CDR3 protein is CACDTVPGGYATSDKLIF. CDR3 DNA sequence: TGTGCCTGTGACACCGTGCCTGGGGGATACGCAACCTCCGATAAACTCATCTTT.

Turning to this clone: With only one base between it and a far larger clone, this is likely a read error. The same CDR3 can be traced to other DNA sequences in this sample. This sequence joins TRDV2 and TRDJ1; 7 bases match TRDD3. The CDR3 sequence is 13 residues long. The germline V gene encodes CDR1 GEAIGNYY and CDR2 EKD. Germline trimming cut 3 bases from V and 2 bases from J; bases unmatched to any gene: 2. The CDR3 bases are TGTGCCTGTGACCCCTGGGGGACCGATAAACTCATCTTT. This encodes CACDPWGTDKLIF.

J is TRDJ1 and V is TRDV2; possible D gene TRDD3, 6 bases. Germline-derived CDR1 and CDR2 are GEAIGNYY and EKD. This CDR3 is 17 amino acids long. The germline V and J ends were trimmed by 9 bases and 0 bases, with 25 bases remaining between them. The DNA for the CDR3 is TGTGCCCCCTCTCCCCATTCGTACTGGGCGAACACCGATAAACTCATCTTT. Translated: CAPSPHSYWANTDKLIF.

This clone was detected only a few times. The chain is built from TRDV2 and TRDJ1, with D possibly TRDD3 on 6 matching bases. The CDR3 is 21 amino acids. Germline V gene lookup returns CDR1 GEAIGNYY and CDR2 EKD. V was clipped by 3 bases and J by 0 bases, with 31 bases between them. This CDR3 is CACDQVVLGGDAETYTDKLIF. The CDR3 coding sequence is TGTGCCTGTGACCAGGTCGTACTGGGCGGTGACGCGGAGACGTACACCGATAAACTCATCTTT.

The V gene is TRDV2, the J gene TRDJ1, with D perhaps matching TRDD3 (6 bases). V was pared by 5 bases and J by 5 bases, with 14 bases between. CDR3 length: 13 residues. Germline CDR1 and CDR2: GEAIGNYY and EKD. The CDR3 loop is CACVLWGGDKLIF. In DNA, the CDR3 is TGTGCCTGTGTACTCTGGGGCGGTGATAAACTCATCTTT.

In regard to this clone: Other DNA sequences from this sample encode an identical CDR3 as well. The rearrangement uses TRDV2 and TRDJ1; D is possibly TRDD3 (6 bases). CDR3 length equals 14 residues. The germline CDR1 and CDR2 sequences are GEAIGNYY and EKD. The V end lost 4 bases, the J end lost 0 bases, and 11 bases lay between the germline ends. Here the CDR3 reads CACDTLGYTDKLIF. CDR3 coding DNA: TGTGCCTGTGATACGCTGGGGTACACCGATAAACTCATCTTT.

The CDR3 nucleotides are TGTGCCTGTGACACCGTCTCGGTTTCTACCGTGTACACCGATAAACTCATCTTT. Translating gives CACDTVSVSTVYTDKLIF. The chain links TRDV2 to TRDJ1; no definite D call. The CDR3 totals 18 residues. The V end was cut by 0 bases, the J end by 0 bases, with 19 bases between. The germline gives CDR1 GEAIGNYY, CDR2 EKD.

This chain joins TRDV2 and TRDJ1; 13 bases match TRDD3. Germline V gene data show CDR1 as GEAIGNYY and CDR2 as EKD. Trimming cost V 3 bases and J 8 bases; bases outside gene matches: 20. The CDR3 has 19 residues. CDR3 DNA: TGTGCCTGTGACCCCGTACTGGGGGATACGCCCGCTTACCGGGGGAAACTCATCTTT. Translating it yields CACDPVLGDTPAYRGKLIF.

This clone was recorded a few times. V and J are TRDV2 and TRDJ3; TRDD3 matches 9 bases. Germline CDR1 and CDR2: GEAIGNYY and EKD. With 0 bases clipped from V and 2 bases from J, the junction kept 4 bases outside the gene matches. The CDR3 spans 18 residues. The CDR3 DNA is TGTGCCTGTGACACCTTGACTGGGGGACCCTGGGACACCCGACAGATGTTTTTC. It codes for CACDTLTGGPWDTRQMFF.

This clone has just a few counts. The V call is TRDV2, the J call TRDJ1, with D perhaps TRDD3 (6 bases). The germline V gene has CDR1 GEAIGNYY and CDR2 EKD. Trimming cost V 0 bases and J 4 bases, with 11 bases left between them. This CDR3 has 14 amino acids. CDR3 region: CACDTILGHDKLIF. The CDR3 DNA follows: TGTGCCTGTGACACCATTCTGGGGCACGATAAACTCATCTTT.

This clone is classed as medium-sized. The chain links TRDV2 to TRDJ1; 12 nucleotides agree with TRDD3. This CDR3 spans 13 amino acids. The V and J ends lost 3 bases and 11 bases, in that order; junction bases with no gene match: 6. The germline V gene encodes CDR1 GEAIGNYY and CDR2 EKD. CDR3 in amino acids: CACDVLGDTRLIF. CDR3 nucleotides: TGTGCCTGTGACGTGCTGGGGGATACGAGGCTCATCTTT.

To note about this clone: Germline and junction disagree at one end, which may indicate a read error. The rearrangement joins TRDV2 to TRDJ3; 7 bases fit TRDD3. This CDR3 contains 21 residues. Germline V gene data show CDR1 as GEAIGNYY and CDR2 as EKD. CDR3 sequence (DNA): TGTGCCTGTGACACTGTACTGGGGATCGGCCAGAGCTCCTGGGACACCCGACAGACGTTTTTC. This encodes CACDTVLGIGQSSWDTRQTFF.

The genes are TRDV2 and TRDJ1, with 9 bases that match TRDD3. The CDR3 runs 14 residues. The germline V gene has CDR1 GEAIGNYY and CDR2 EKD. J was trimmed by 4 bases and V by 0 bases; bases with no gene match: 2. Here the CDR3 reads CACDTVGGYDKLIF. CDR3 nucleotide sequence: TGTGCCTGTGACACCGTTGGGGGATACGATAAACTCATCTTT.